A selection of T cell receptor beta chains follows, all from one sample in a study of blood T cell repertoires in COVID-19. The method was immunoSEQ multiplex PCR; TCRdb's version includes in-frame clones alone and lacks a portion of them. The data contain 300,000 to 350,000 clones, 90% of them singletons. Material: PBMCs or T cells enriched from blood (not recorded which). All receptors come from a woman aged 25 to 39 who had been exposed to COVID-19. Both conserved end residues are part of each CDR3. The D gene is left open where the match is weak. Clone size is not always given. Where it is, it says once, few, many or a class for expanded clones.

d_call: TRBD2; v_call: TRBV6-5; clone_size: .; j_call: TRBJ2-7; cdr3_nt: TGTGCCAGTGTAAATAGCGGGGGAAACGAGCAGTACTTC; cdr3_aa: CASVNSGGNEQYF
d_call: TRBD1; v_call: TRBV19; clone_size: .; j_call: TRBJ1-5; cdr3_nt: TGTGCCAGTAGTGCCCACAGGGGGCTGAGCAATCAGCCCCAGCATTTT; cdr3_aa: CASSAHRGLSNQPQHF
d_call: .; v_call: TRBV6-2/TRBV6-3; clone_size: .; j_call: TRBJ2-5; cdr3_nt: TGTGCCAGCAGTTCCCCCGGGACTTATGAAGAGACCCAGTACTTC; cdr3_aa: CASSSPGTYEETQYF
d_call: TRBD1; v_call: TRBV19; clone_size: .; j_call: TRBJ2-7; cdr3_nt: TGTGCCAGCCAGGACAGGGACGAGCAGTACTTC; cdr3_aa: CASQDRDEQYF
d_call: .; v_call: TRBV27; clone_size: .; j_call: TRBJ2-7; cdr3_nt: TGTGCCAGCAGTTTCGTCGGTTCCTACGAGCAGTACTTC; cdr3_aa: CASSFVGSYEQYF
d_call: .; v_call: TRBV14; clone_size: .; j_call: TRBJ1-2; cdr3_nt: TGTGCCAGCAGCCAAGTGAGGGGGAACTATGGCTACACCTTC; cdr3_aa: CASSQVRGNYGYTF
d_call: TRBD2; v_call: TRBV11-3; clone_size: .; j_call: TRBJ2-1; cdr3_nt: TGTGCCAGCAGCTTAGAGACAGCGGGGTACAATGAGCAGTTCTTC; cdr3_aa: CASSLETAGYNEQFF
d_call: TRBD1; v_call: TRBV6-2/TRBV6-3; clone_size: once; j_call: TRBJ1-5; cdr3_nt: TGTGCCAGCAGTCAACTTTTCCCACCCCGAGTGGGCAGGGGGAACAATCAGCCCCAGCATTTT; cdr3_aa: CASSQLFPPRVGRGNNQPQHF
d_call: .; v_call: TRBV5-1; clone_size: .; j_call: TRBJ1-1; cdr3_nt: TGCGCCAGCACCCCAACGACGGGGTACACTGAAGCTTTCTTT; cdr3_aa: CASTPTTGYTEAFF
d_call: .; v_call: TRBV7-2; clone_size: .; j_call: TRBJ1-4; cdr3_nt: TGTGCCAGCAGCTTAGCCGGCGGGGTTTGGGAAAAACTGTTTTTT; cdr3_aa: CASSLAGGVWEKLFF